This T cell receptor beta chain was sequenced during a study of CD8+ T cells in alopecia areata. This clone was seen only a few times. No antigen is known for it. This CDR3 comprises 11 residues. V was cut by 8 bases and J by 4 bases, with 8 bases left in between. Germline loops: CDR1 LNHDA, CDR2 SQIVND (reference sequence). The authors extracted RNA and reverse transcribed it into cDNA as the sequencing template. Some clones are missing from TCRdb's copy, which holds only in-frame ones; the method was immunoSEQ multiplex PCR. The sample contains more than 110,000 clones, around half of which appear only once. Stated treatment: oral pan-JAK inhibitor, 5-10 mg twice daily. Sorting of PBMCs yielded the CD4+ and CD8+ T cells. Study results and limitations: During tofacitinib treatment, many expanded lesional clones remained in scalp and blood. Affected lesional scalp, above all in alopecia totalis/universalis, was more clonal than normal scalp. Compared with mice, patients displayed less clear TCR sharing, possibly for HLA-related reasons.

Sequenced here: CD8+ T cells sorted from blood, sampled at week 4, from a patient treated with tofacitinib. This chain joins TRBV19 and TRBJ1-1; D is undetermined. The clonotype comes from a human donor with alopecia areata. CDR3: CASLKSTEAFF. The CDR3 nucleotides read TGTGCCAGTCTGAAGAGCACTGAAGCTTTCTTT. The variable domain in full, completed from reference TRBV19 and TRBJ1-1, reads DGGITQSPKYLFRKEGQNVTLSCEQNLNHDAMYWYRQDPGQGLRLIYYSQIVNDFQKGDIAEGYSVSREKKESFPLTVTSAQKNPTAFYLCASLKSTEAFFGQGTRLTVV.